The clone carrying this T cell receptor (beta chain) was counted only a few times. Its antigen is undetermined. Primers used in a second PCR of about 7 to 11 cycles were a sample-barcoded 5' primer and a J-beta primer mix. TCRdb recomputed calls from the 5' RACE reads with MiXCR, one row per CDR3 protein. The table records 850,000 to 1,100,000 distinct CDR3 sequences, 35% to 45% of them present only once. This CDR3 region has 15 residues. The ends were cut back, 6 bases at V and 3 bases at J, with 15 bases in the middle. In germline, CDR1 is MNHEY, CDR2 SMNVEV (reference sequence). This record belongs to a study of blood T cells in healthy people across ages. The wider study: For every two T cells, template switching captured about one barcoded beta molecule. Whole-study results and caveats: No conclusive comparison of naive versus antigen-experienced cells was possible with unsorted PBMCs. It was the long-lived donors that had more naive CD4+ cells and higher diversity than aged donors.

The material sequenced was blood. V is TRBV27 and J is TRBJ2-1, with a tentative D call TRBD2 (6 bases). The clonotype comes from a man aged 18 to 30 in good health. The DNA of the CDR3 is TGTGCCAGCAGCCCAGGGCGGGGAGACTACAATGAGCAGTTCTTC. Amino acid sequence: CASSPGRGDYNEQFF.